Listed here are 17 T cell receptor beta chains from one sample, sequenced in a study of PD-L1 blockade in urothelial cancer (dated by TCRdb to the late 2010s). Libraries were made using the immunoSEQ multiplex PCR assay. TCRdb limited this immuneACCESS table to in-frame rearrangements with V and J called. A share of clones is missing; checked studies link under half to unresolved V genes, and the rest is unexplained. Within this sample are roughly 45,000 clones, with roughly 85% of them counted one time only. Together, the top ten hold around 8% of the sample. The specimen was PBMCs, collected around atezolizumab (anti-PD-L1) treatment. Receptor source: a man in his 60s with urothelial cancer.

The CDR3 reads CASSLVGGGAQETQYF. CDR3 sequence (DNA): TGTGCCAGCAGCTTAGTGGGCGGGGGGGCTCAAGAGACCCAGTACTTC. The rearrangement joins TRBV7-2 to TRBJ2-5; TRBD2 aligns across 9 bases. Per germline, CDR1 SGHTA and CDR2 FQGNSA. The CDR3 extends over 16 amino acids. Unmatched junction bases numbered 5, after V lost 1 base and J lost 2 bases.

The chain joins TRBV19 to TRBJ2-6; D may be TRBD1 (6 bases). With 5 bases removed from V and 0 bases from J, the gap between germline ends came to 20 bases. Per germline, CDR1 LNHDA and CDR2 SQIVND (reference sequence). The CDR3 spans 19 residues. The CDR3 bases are TGTGCCAGTAGTTCCACATGGCTTAGGGGGTTCTCTGGGGCCAACGTCCTGACTTTC. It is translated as CASSSTWLRGFSGANVLTF.

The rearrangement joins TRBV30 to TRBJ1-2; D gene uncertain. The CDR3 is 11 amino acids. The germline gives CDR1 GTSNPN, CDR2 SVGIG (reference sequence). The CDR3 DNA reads TGTGCTGGTCCGACTGCGGGGGGCTACACCTTC. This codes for CAGPTAGGYTF.

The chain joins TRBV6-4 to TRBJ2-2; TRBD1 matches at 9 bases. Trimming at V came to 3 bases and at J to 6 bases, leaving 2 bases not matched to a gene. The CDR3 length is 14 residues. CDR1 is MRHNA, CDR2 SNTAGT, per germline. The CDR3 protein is CASSEDRGAGELFF. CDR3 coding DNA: TGTGCCAGCAGTGAGGACAGGGGAGCCGGGGAGCTGTTTTTT.

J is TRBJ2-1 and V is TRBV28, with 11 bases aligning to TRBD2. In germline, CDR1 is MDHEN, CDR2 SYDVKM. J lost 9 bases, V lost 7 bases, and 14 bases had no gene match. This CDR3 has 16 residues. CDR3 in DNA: TGTGCCAGCATCCTCAGACTAGCGGGGAACTCAGGTGAGCAGTTCTTC. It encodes CASILRLAGNSGEQFF.

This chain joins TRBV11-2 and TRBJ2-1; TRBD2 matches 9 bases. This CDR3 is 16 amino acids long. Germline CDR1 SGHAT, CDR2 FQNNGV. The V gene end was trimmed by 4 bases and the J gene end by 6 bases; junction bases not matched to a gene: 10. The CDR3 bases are TGTGCCAGCAGCTCCCGACGCGGTAGCGGGGGCAATGAGCAGTTCTTC. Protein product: CASSSRRGSGGNEQFF.

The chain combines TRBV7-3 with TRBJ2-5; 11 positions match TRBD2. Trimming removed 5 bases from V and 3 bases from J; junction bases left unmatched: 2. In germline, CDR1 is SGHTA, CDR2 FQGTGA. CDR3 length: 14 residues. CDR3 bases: TGTGCCAGCAGCGCGGGACTAGCGGAAGAGACCCAGTACTTC. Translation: CASSAGLAEETQYF.

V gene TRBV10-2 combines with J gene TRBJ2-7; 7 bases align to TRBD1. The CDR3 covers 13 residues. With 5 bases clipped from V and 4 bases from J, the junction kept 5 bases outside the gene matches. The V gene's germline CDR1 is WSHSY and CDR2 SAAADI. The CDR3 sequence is CASSRQGPYEQYF. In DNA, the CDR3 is TGCGCCAGCAGTCGACAGGGACCTTACGAGCAGTACTTC.

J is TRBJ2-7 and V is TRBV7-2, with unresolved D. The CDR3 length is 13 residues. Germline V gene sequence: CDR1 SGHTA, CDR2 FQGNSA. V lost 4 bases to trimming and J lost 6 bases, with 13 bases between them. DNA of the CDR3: TGTGCCAGCAGCTCTTATGTCCTTCGCGAGCAGTACTTC. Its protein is CASSSYVLREQYF.

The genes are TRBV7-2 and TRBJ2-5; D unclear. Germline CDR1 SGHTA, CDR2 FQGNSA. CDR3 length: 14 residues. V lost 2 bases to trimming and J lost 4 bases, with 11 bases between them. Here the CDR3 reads CASSLKSGGETQYF. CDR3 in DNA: TGTGCCAGCAGCTTAAAGAGTGGTGGAGAGACCCAGTACTTC.

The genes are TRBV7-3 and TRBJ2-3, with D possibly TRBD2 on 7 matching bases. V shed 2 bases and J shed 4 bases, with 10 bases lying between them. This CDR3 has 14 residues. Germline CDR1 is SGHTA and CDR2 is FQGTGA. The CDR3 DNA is TGTGCCAGCAGCTTATCGGGGGGCGCAGATACGCAGTATTTT. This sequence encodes CASSLSGGADTQYF.

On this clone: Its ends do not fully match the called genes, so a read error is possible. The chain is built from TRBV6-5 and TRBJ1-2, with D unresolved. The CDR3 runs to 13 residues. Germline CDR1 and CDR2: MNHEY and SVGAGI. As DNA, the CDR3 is TGTGCCAGCACCGCTACGGAAAACTATGACTACACCTTC. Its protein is CASTATENYDYTF.

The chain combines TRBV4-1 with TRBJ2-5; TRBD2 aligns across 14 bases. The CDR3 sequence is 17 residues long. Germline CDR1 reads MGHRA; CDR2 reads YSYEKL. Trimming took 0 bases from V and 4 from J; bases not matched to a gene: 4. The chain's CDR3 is CASSQEGTSGGGETQYF. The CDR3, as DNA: TGCGCCAGCAGCCAAGAAGGGACTAGCGGGGGTGGAGAGACCCAGTACTTC.

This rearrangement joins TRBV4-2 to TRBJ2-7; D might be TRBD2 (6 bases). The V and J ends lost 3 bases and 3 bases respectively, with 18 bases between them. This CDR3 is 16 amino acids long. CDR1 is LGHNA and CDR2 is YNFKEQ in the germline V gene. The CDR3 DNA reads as TGTGCCAGCAGCCAGTCTGGGGGTTTGGGACTCTACGAGCAGTACTTC. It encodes CASSQSGGLGLYEQYF.

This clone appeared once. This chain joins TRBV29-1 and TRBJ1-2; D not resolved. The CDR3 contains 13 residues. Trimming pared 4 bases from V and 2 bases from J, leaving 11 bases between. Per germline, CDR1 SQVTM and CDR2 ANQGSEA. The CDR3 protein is CSVVEGGNYGYTF. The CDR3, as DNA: TGCAGCGTTGTGGAGGGAGGGAACTATGGCTACACCTTC.

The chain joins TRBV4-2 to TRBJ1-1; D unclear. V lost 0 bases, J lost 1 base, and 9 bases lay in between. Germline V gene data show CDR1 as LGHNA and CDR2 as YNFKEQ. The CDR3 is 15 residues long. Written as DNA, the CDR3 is TGTGCCAGCAGCCAAGAATTACGAGGGAACACTGAAGCTTTCTTT. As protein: CASSQELRGNTEAFF.

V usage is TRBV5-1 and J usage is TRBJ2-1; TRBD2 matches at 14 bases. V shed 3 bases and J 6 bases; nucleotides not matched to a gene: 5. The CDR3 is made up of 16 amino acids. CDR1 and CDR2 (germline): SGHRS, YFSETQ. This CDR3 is CASSSRLAGGINEQFF. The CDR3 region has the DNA TGCGCCAGCAGCTCCAGACTAGCGGGGGGGATCAATGAGCAGTTCTTC.